Sequencing of this T cell receptor beta chain was carried out in a study of blood T cell repertoires in COVID-19. Study summary: The United States, Italy and Spain provided the acute and convalescent COVID-19 samples. Nucleic acid was either cDNA or gDNA, and it came from T cells, B-cell-depleted T cells, or PBMCs.

Looked up from germline, CDR1 is GTSNPN and CDR2 is SVGIG (reference sequence). The V gene lost 1 base and the J gene lost 5 bases, with 14 bases spanning the gap. The CDR3 spans 14 residues. Authors' processing steps: Amplification with reference gene primers provided the estimates of nucleated cell counts. Clones were sequenced by immunoSEQ multiplex PCR, and TCRdb holds only the in-frame ones, with some missing. V and J calls plus clone size are reproduced from that table; the DNA served to infer D and trimming. The sample has over 200,000 clones; around nine tenths are singletons. The specimen was peripheral blood. The source is a woman aged 40-49 years who had recovered from COVID-19. V and J are TRBV30 and TRBJ1-2, with D maybe TRBD1 (5 bases). CDR3 coding DNA: TGTGCCTGGAGTGCGACTCCCGGGGGGTATGGCTACACCTTC. It translates to CAWSATPGGYGYTF. Variable domain in full (rest from reference TRBV30 and TRBJ1-2): SQTIHQWPATLVQPVGSPLSLECTVEGTSNPNLYWYRQAAGRGLQLLFYSVGIGQISSEVPQNLSASRPQDRQFILSSKKLLLSDSGFYLCAWSATPGGYGYTFGSGTRLTVV.